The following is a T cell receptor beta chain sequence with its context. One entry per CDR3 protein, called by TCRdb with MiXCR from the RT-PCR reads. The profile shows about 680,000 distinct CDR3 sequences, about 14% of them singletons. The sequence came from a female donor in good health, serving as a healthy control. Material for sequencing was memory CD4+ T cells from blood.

The CDR3 protein is CASSSTAATNEKLFF. The CDR3 DNA reads as TGTGCCAGCAGCTCCACAGCTGCAACTAATGAAAAACTGTTTTTT. J is TRBJ1-4 and V is TRBV7-2; D remains unclear. From germline, CDR1 is SGHTA and CDR2 FQGNSA. CDR3 length equals 15 residues. V lost 4 bases and J lost 0, with 9 bases in between. The full variable domain, in which reference TRBV7-2 and TRBJ1-4 provide the parts outside the CDR3, is GAGVSQSPSNKVTEKGKDVELRCDPISGHTALYWYRQSLGQGLEFLIYFQGNSAPDKSGLPSDRFSAERTGGSVSTLTIQRTQQEDSAVYLCASSSTAATNEKLFFGSGTQLSVL.